A selection of T cell receptor beta chains follows, all from one sample in a study of lymphopenia after photon versus proton radiotherapy. This table comes from immunoSEQ multiplex PCR, and its TCRdb copy is limited to in-frame clones, with some not included. The table records around 62,000 clones, approximately 84% of them present only once. This material consisted of peripheral blood, taken from a patient treated with proton-based radiotherapy. All receptors derive from a man between 60 and 75 years old with pancreatic cancer. The CDR3 runs from the conserved cysteine through the conserved F or W. Expanded clones get a size class; other rows say once, few or many, or leave the size out.

len	v_gene	j_gene	abundance	CDR3aa
15	TRBV6-5	TRBJ2-5	.	CASSPRAPGMETQYF
16	TRBV7-9	TRBJ2-6	.	CASSLWTSVGANVLTF
15	TRBV9	TRBJ2-7	.	CASSEGTGPPYEQYF
15	TRBV25-1	TRBJ2-1	.	CASSEAGGSYNEQFF
13	TRBV2	TRBJ1-1	.	CASSEAGGRGAFF
15	TRBV19	TRBJ2-4	once	CASSIDWGWFNIQYF
13	TRBV5-6	TRBJ2-7	.	CASSTVQVYEQYF
13	TRBV5-6	TRBJ1-2	.	CASRLWVNYGYTF
15	TRBV6-5	TRBJ2-1	.	CASRRGPPGVNEQFF
16	TRBV14	TRBJ2-3	.	CASSQGSGPSTDTQYF
12	TRBV9	TRBJ2-3	.	CASSTGTDTQYF
14	TRBV5-1	TRBJ1-4	.	CASSKTSPGEKLFF
16	TRBV4-1	TRBJ1-2	.	CASSPLEVDRRNGYTF
17	TRBV5-5	TRBJ2-1	.	CASSLGPQPASYNEQFF
15	TRBV6-5	TRBJ2-7	.	CASSPPGSRSYEQYF
12	TRBV30	TRBJ2-4	few	CAWSVDRVDQYF
14	TRBV28	TRBJ2-5	.	CATDDRVGRETQYF
17	TRBV7-8	TRBJ2-7	.	CASSSGLAGERAYEQYF
11	TRBV6-5	TRBJ2-1	once	CASTGLDEQFF
11	TRBV10-2	TRBJ2-7	.	CARGGFYEQYF
15	TRBV25-1	TRBJ2-5	few	CASSDDRAASETQYF
13	TRBV6-5	TRBJ2-7	.	CASRPRDRVVQYF
12	TRBV5-5	TRBJ2-7	.	CASSSMGYEQYF
16	TRBV28	TRBJ1-2	few	CASSLTGQGASYGYTF
12	TRBV29-1	TRBJ2-7	.	CSGGKSSYEQYF
14	TRBV25-1	TRBJ2-5	.	CASRRASGTETQYF
15	TRBV7-8	TRBJ2-5	.	CASSVNKVVGETQYF
15	TRBV2	TRBJ1-5	.	CASSERASSNQPQHF
14	TRBV15	TRBJ2-7	once	CATSRESTANEQYF
15	TRBV19	TRBJ2-7	.	CASSATSGIRDEQYF
12	TRBV7-2	TRBJ2-5	.	CASSRGGETQYF
17	TRBV28	TRBJ2-3	.	CASSLPSRLAGEDTQYF
15	TRBV11-2	TRBJ1-4	.	CASSSAGATNEKLFF
12	TRBV11-3	TRBJ1-1	.	CASKGRNTEAFF
12	TRBV30	TRBJ1-6	.	CAFSGTGSPLHF
16	TRBV14	TRBJ2-5	.	CASSQGGDWRGETQYF
13	TRBV15	TRBJ1-2	.	CATSRGPNYGYTF
15	TRBV5-8	TRBJ2-3	.	CASSIQGRQTDTQYF
15	TRBV7-9	TRBJ1-4	.	CASSLASQGNEKLFF
13	TRBV18	TRBJ2-7	.	CASSPNELYEQYF
14	TRBV2	TRBJ2-7	few	CASSVVQVNYEQYF
14	TRBV9	TRBJ1-3	.	CASSRLTAGNTIYF
15	TRBV5-1	TRBJ1-3	.	CASSLDRSSGNTIYF
15	TRBV5-1	TRBJ2-4	.	CASSLATGGYGIQYF
15	TRBV4-3	TRBJ2-2	.	CASSQLAGGTGELFF
15	TRBV11-3	TRBJ2-1	.	CASSLGGTGGNEQFF
15	TRBV19	TRBJ2-7	.	CASSPGGQSSYEQYF
14	TRBV5-5	TRBJ1-2	.	CASSQQGDGYGYTF
12	TRBV30	TRBJ2-5	few	CAWSRGRETQYF
13	TRBV30	TRBJ2-2	.	CAWGGHFTGELFF
14	TRBV13	TRBJ1-2	.	CASSLRARLYGYTF
12	TRBV6-5	TRBJ1-1	few	CASNPGTAEAFF
12	TRBV29-1	TRBJ1-5	.	CSVAGDNQPQHF